This T cell receptor beta chain stems from a study of cytomegalovirus exposure and HLA in healthy donors. Study-wide context: About four fifths of 350 to 400 genotyped donors fell in the Caucasian-associated ancestry cluster. Broader study findings: TCR beta V segments were, for the most part, productive about 87% or about 30% of the time in an earlier analysis. The authors later found HLA-associated TCR beta chains more clonally expanded than equally common others. Some V segments (TRBV6-2 and TRBV6-3 among them) were excluded as indistinguishable.

This CDR3 has 16 amino acids. CDR1 MGHRA and CDR2 YSYEKL come from the germline V gene. V shed 4 bases, J shed 7 bases, and the junction held 12 bases outside the gene matches. This clone was picked up a small number of times. Its specificity is unknown. Primers for the PCR totalled 60 Vbeta and 13 Jbeta. Clones were sequenced by immunoSEQ multiplex PCR, and TCRdb holds only the in-frame ones, with some missing. This sample carries about 210,000 clones, approximately 78% of them seen once, and the ten largest clones take less than 0.6%. The receptor was derived from a boy aged 5-17 years in good health and CMV-seronegative. The chain links TRBV4-1 to TRBJ2-7; 11 positions match TRBD2. The specimen was PBMCs. In DNA form, the CDR3 reads TGCGCCAGCAGCCCAGTAATAGCGGGAGGGCCCCGGGAGCAGTACTTC. This sequence encodes CASSPVIAGGPREQYF.